This T cell receptor beta chain was obtained from a study of CD8+ T cells in alopecia areata. Across the study: Tofacitinib therapy took 6 to 18 months; 6 months off drug came after. Findings of the study overall: Normal scalp showed lower clonality than lesional scalp, especially alopecia totalis/universalis. Unlike in mice, where it was clearer, TCR sharing across patients was less clear, possibly HLA-related.

With 6 bases removed from V and 2 bases from J, the gap between germline ends came to 14 bases. In germline, CDR1 is LNHDA, CDR2 SQIVND (reference sequence). The CDR3 totals 14 residues. RNA extraction and reverse transcription yielded cDNA as sequencing template. This table comes from immunoSEQ multiplex PCR, and its TCRdb copy is limited to in-frame clones, with some not included. The data hold 150,000 to 190,000 clones, with around half observed a single time. This clone was detected a few times. No antigen is known for it. The sequence was obtained from a human donor with alopecia areata. V and J are TRBV19 and TRBJ2-7; a weak D match, TRBD1 (6 bases). Sequenced here: CD8+ T cells sorted from blood, sampled at week 0. The CDR3 protein is CASSPGTPAYEQYF. The CDR3 DNA reads TGTGCCAGTAGCCCCGGGACACCTGCCTACGAGCAGTACTTC.